Listed below are T cell receptor beta chains from one sample, sequenced in a study of blood T cell repertoires in COVID-19. TCRdb's copy holds only in-frame clones and misses some; the assay was immunoSEQ multiplex PCR. The table records some 120,000 clones, about nine tenths of them present only once. The sequenced sample consisted of peripheral blood. These receptors all stem from a man aged 50 to 59 with active COVID-19. Each CDR3 is given with its conserved first and last residue. Fields, in order: D gene, clone size, CDR3 length, J gene, V gene, CDR3 protein, CDR3 DNA. A D gene is named only where the DNA matches it firmly. Where a row states a size, it is once, few, many or the class of an expanded clone; other rows omit it.

>-|once|14|TRBJ2-3|TRBV5-1
CASSYRAETDTQYF
TGCGCCAGCAGCTACCGAGCGGAGACAGATACGCAGTATTTT
>-|-|16|TRBJ2-4|TRBV19
CASSSTAGLAKNIQYF
TGTGCCAGTAGTTCAACAGCGGGCCTAGCCAAAAACATTCAGTACTTC
>TRBD1|few|14|TRBJ1-2|TRBV5-4
CASRETGGNYGYTF
TGTGCCAGCAGGGAGACAGGGGGGAACTATGGCTACACCTTC
>-|-|14|TRBJ2-2|TRBV5-5
CASSSRTQTGELFF
TGTGCCAGCAGCTCCCGGACTCAGACCGGGGAGCTGTTTTTT
>-|-|14|TRBJ1-5|TRBV19
CASSQEGGNQPQHF
TGTGCCAGTAGCCAAGAGGGGGGCAATCAGCCCCAGCATTTT
>TRBD2|-|16|TRBJ2-5|TRBV5-1
CASTVGVAGGSETQYF
TGCGCCAGCACCGTGGGGGTAGCGGGAGGGTCGGAGACCCAGTACTTC
>-|-|15|TRBJ1-5|TRBV20-1
CSASPSGQYGQPQHF
TGCAGTGCTAGTCCCTCTGGGCAGTACGGTCAGCCCCAGCATTTT
>-|-|15|TRBJ1-1|TRBV9
CASSPRQGSNTEAFF
TGTGCCAGCAGCCCCCGCCAGGGCTCGAACACTGAAGCTTTCTTT
>TRBD2|once|15|TRBJ2-1|TRBV6-5
CASRPGTSGGNEQFF
TGTGCCAGCAGGCCCGGGACTAGCGGGGGCAATGAGCAGTTCTTC
>-|-|14|TRBJ1-1|TRBV2
CASYATGMNTEAFF
TGTGCCAGTTATGCAACCGGGATGAACACTGAAGCTTTCTTT
>-|once|14|TRBJ2-5|TRBV6-5
CASSRNTGYETQYF
TGTGCCAGCAGTAGAAATACAGGGTACGAGACCCAGTACTTC
>-|-|15|TRBJ2-3|TRBV27
CASSLLAEPTDTQYF
TGTGCCAGCAGTTTACTAGCCGAACCCACAGATACGCAGTATTTT
>-|-|15|TRBJ1-4|TRBV6-5
CASKELRAVGRKLFF
TGTGCCAGCAAGGAGTTAAGGGCCGTGGGGAGGAAACTGTTTTTT
>TRBD1|-|15|TRBJ1-2|TRBV5-5
CASSGGQVRDYGYTF
TGTGCCAGCAGCGGGGGACAGGTGCGGGACTATGGCTACACCTTC
>-|-|15|TRBJ2-3|TRBV5-1
CASSLNGQSTDTQYF
TGCGCCAGCAGCCTAAACGGACAGAGCACAGATACGCAGTATTTT
>TRBD1|-|15|TRBJ1-4|TRBV3-1/TRBV3-2
CASSLRGTGNEKLFF
TGTGCCAGCAGCCTCCGAGGGACAGGTAATGAAAAACTGTTTTTT
>-|once|16|TRBJ1-5|TRBV6-6
CASSSPGGSLNQPQHF
TGTGCCAGCAGTTCGCCGGGGGGGTCCCTCAATCAGCCCCAGCATTTT